These T cell receptor beta chains were read from a single sample in a study of T-cell memory formation after mild COVID-19. TCRdb itself ran the 5' RACE reads through MiXCR, one entry per CDR3 protein. This table holds hundreds of thousands of distinct CDR3 sequences, 15% to 20% found once. The sample was PBMCs or a T cell subset sorted from them (not recorded which). The receptor set was obtained from a man aged 18 to 30 who had mild COVID-19 (a few samples of this study predate the infection). Cell type and time point are not known. CDR3s include the opening cysteine and the closing phenylalanine or tryptophan. The D gene is left open where the match is weak. Clone size appears in some rows only: once, few, many, or a class for an expanded clone.

j_call d_call clone_size v_call cdr3_nt cdr3_aa
TRBJ1-1 TRBD1 few TRBV4-1 TGCGCCAGCACCTTCCTACAGGGGGACGGTGAAGCTTTCTTT CASTFLQGDGEAFF
TRBJ2-5 TRBD2 - TRBV9 TGTGCCAGCAGCGTAGGTTCGGGCGGGGGAAAAGAGACCCAGTACTTC CASSVGSGGGKETQYF
TRBJ2-5 - - TRBV7-6 TGTGCCAGCAGCACGGACTGGGGGGAGACCCAGTACTTC CASSTDWGETQYF
TRBJ1-1 - - TRBV20-1 TGCAGTGCTAGATCACAAGCGGGCACTGAAGCTTTCTTT CSARSQAGTEAFF
TRBJ2-5 TRBD2 few TRBV6-5 TGTGCCACTGAACTAGCGGGGGCTTCGGGAGAGACCCAGTACTTC CATELAGASGETQYF
TRBJ1-2 TRBD1 - TRBV4-3 TGCGCCAGCAGCCAAGATACTCGGACAGGGGACAACTATGGCTACACCTTC CASSQDTRTGDNYGYTF
TRBJ2-6 - - TRBV5-5 TGTGCCAGCAGCTTGGCTACCCTCTCTGGGGCCAACGTCCTGACTTTC CASSLATLSGANVLTF
TRBJ2-7 TRBD1 few TRBV7-2 TGTGCCAGCAGCTTAAACAGGGGCGAGCAGTACTTC CASSLNRGEQYF
TRBJ2-4 - - TRBV2 TGTGCCAGCAGTGAAACGGCAATTGGGCTAGCCAAAAACATTCAGTACTTC CASSETAIGLAKNIQYF
TRBJ2-3 - - TRBV9 TGTGCCAGCAGCGTGGGGGCACGATTCACAGATACGCAGTATTTT CASSVGARFTDTQYF
TRBJ2-4 TRBD1 few TRBV7-2 TGTGCCAGCAGCTTAGGAGGCAGGGGGACCATGTTGGCCAAAAACATTCAGTACTTC CASSLGGRGTMLAKNIQYF
TRBJ2-2 - - TRBV29-1 TGCAGCGTTGAAGGAGGGGAGAACACCGGGGAGCTGTTTTTT CSVEGGENTGELFF
TRBJ1-5 - few TRBV20-1 TGCAGTGCTGGAGTGTCGGAGAATCAGCCCCAGCATTTT CSAGVSENQPQHF
TRBJ2-6 TRBD1 few TRBV5-3 TGTGCCAGAAGCTTGGCTGGGACAGGGAGGATAGCTGGGGCCAACGTCCTGACTTTC CARSLAGTGRIAGANVLTF
TRBJ2-3 TRBD2 few TRBV4-1 TGCGCCAGCAGCCAAGATTATACTAGCGGGGGCACAGATACGCAGTATTTT CASSQDYTSGGTDTQYF
TRBJ2-5 - few TRBV20-1 TGCAGTGCTAGAGATGGCAAGACACAAGAGACCCAGTACTTC CSARDGKTQETQYF
TRBJ2-7 - - TRBV9 TGTGCCAGCAGCGTAGGGGTGTCTATTCCCCACGAGCAGTACTTC CASSVGVSIPHEQYF
TRBJ1-5 TRBD1 few TRBV4-2 TGTGCCAGCAGCCAAGCCCAGTCAGGGGGCGGTAGCAATCAGCCCCAGCATTTT CASSQAQSGGGSNQPQHF
TRBJ2-4 - - TRBV29-1 TGCAGCGCCGCAACGTCGATGGCCCAAAACATTCAGTACTTC CSAATSMAQNIQYF
TRBJ1-1 - few TRBV7-3 TGTGCCAGCAAGGGCGGACAGAACACTGAAGCTTTCTTT CASKGGQNTEAFF
TRBJ2-1 TRBD2 few TRBV3-1 TGTGCCAGCAGCCTAGAGGGACTAGCTCGTGAGCAGTTCTTC CASSLEGLAREQFF
TRBJ2-6 - few TRBV5-4 TGTGCCAGCGGTGTAGGGCCTGGGGCCAACGTCCTGACTTTC CASGVGPGANVLTF
TRBJ1-3 - - TRBV2 TGTGCCAGCAGGGCGGGGGGAAACACCATATATTTT CASRAGGNTIYF
TRBJ1-4 - - TRBV20-1 TGCAGTGCTAGCAGGGGCCCCGGTGAAAAACTGTTTTTT CSASRGPGEKLFF
TRBJ2-1 TRBD1 - TRBV14 TGTGCCAGCAGCCAAGCCCCGGACAGGCCCTACAATGAGCAGTTCTTC CASSQAPDRPYNEQFF
TRBJ1-2 - few TRBV20-1 TGCAGTGCTAGACGGACAGTAAGAGGCTACACCTTC CSARRTVRGYTF
TRBJ1-1 TRBD1 - TRBV6-2/TRBV6-3 TGTGCCAGCTTAAGCAGGGGGCGAACTGAAGCTTTCTTT CASLSRGRTEAFF
TRBJ2-5 TRBD1 - TRBV6-5 TGTGCCAGTTCGGGACAGGGGACGATTTTCAAAGAGACCCAGTACTTC CASSGQGTIFKETQYF
TRBJ2-3 TRBD2 few TRBV27 TGTGCCAGCGGGTGGACTAGCGGGGTGGCAGATACGCAGTATTTT CASGWTSGVADTQYF
TRBJ2-7 - - TRBV19 TGTGCCAGTAGTATGGAGCACGAGCAGTACTTC CASSMEHEQYF
TRBJ2-2 - few TRBV11-2 TGTGCCAGCAGCTTACATCCGGGGGAGCTGTTTTTT CASSLHPGELFF
TRBJ2-3 - few TRBV4-3 TGCGCCAGCAGCCAAGATCTAGGGGCCACAGATACGCAGTATTTT CASSQDLGATDTQYF
TRBJ2-3 - few TRBV5-1 TGCGCCAGCAGTCCCGGACTTAACACAGATACGCAGTATTTT CASSPGLNTDTQYF
TRBJ2-1 TRBD2 many TRBV7-2 TGTGCCAGCAGCTTAAGTAGCGGGGGGCTGTATGAGCAGTTCTTC CASSLSSGGLYEQFF
TRBJ2-3 - - TRBV6-1 TGTGCCAGCAGTGAAGTCGCAGCGGTTGTGGATACGCAGTATTTT CASSEVAAVVDTQYF
TRBJ2-1 - few TRBV14 TGTGCCAGCAGCCTCAGAACCGACTTGGTCGAGCAGTTCTTC CASSLRTDLVEQFF
TRBJ2-1 TRBD2 - TRBV12-3/TRBV12-4 TGTGCCAGCACCAATGCAGGGACTAGGACTAGGAGCCCCCCCAATGAGCAGTTCTTC CASTNAGTRTRSPPNEQFF
TRBJ2-5 TRBD2 few TRBV6-5 TGTGCCAGCAGTTCCGCCGCGGGGGGGGAAGAGACCCAGTACTTC CASSSAAGGEETQYF
TRBJ1-6 - few TRBV5-1 TGCGCCAGCAGCTTGGCCGGGAACGCTAACTCACCCCTCCACTTT CASSLAGNANSPLHF
TRBJ2-7 TRBD1 - TRBV4-1 TGCGCCAGCAGCCAAGGGGACAGGAGCTCCTACGAGCAGTACTTC CASSQGDRSSYEQYF
TRBJ2-4 - few TRBV18 TGTGCCAGCTCATACGACGATAACATTCAGTACTTC CASSYDDNIQYF
TRBJ2-5 TRBD2 - TRBV20-1 TGCAGTGCTAGAGCGCCTATAGCGGGGGACGGGGTCTTC CSARAPIAGDGVF
TRBJ2-1 TRBD2 - TRBV5-1 TGCGCCAGCAGCTTGATCCTAGCGGGGGGGTTAGTGGGTGAGCAGTTCTTC CASSLILAGGLVGEQFF
TRBJ1-1 - - TRBV12-3/TRBV12-4 TGTGCCAGCAGGACAGACACTGAAGCTTTCTTT CASRTDTEAFF
TRBJ2-2 - - TRBV3-1 TGTGCCAGCAGCCCCGGACGAGACTACACCGGGGAGCTGTTTTTT CASSPGRDYTGELFF
TRBJ2-3 - few TRBV20-1 TGCAGTGCTAGCGCGGTAGCAGGGTTGACAGATACGCAGTATTTT CSASAVAGLTDTQYF
TRBJ1-2 TRBD1 - TRBV10-3 TGTGCCATCAAACCCCTGGCTGGGACAGGGAAGGAACATGGCTACACCTTC CAIKPLAGTGKEHGYTF
TRBJ1-1 - - TRBV19 TGTGCCAGTAGTATAAGGGGAAGGGGCAAGAACACTGAAGCTTTCTTT CASSIRGRGKNTEAFF
TRBJ2-3 - - TRBV19 TGTGCCAGTAAGAAAGTGGAGGCAGATACGCAGTATTTT CASKKVEADTQYF
TRBJ1-4 - few TRBV28 TGTGCCAGCAGGACGACGGGAGCAACTAATGAAAAACTGTTTTTT CASRTTGATNEKLFF
TRBJ2-1 - - TRBV29-1 TGCAGCGTACGACCCCGCGCGGCGGGCAATGAGCAGTTCTTC CSVRPRAAGNEQFF